This T cell receptor beta chain was captured in a study of blood T cell repertoires in COVID-19. In the original workflow: Reference gene primer amplification gave nucleated cell count estimates. Measured with immunoSEQ multiplex PCR; TCRdb has only the in-frame clones, and not every one. Clonal size and the V and J genes are those of that table, whereas D and trimming came from the DNA. The table includes 70,000 or so clones, 80% detected once. Per the germline V gene, CDR1 is LGHDT and CDR2 is YNNKEL (reference sequence). The J segment lost 7 bases and the V segment lost 4 bases, leaving 10 bases of the junction unmatched. The CDR3 has 15 amino acids.

The TCR originated in a man in his forties or fifties with COVID-19, enrolled during active disease. Sequenced sample: peripheral blood. The chain is built from TRBV3-1 (or the pseudogene TRBV3-2) and TRBJ2-1, with 7 nucleotides matching TRBD2. The CDR3 region has the DNA TGTGCCAGCAGCCCAAGCGGGACCCAACGAAATGAGCAGTTCTTC. Its translation: CASSPSGTQRNEQFF.